This T cell receptor (beta chain) is drawn from a study of shared clonotypes between healthy human individuals. The naive CD8 fraction comprised CD45RO-negative cells positively selected for CCR7 and excluded terminally differentiated effector memory CD45RA+ cells. In germline, CDR1 is SGHDT, CDR2 YYEEEE. The CDR3 totals 12 residues. Trimming took off 1 base at V and 7 bases at J, with 6 bases between the two ends. Notes on this clone: Other nucleotide sequences in the sample specify the same CDR3.

Clones were read by immunoSEQ multiplex PCR, and TCRdb kept only the in-frame ones, dropping some. The data contain approximately 2,200,000 clones, roughly 91% of them singletons. This sequence was found in a man in his late teens or twenties in good health. Some clones in this sample may be carry-over from other donors' samples. The chain couples TRBV5-6 to TRBJ2-1; a possible D gene is TRBD2 (5 bases). Sequencing was carried out using naive CD8+ T cells from PBMCs. The CDR3 coding sequence is TGTGCCAGCAGCTTGACGGGGAATGAGCAGTTCTTC. Its translation is CASSLTGNEQFF.